Listed below are T cell receptor beta chains from one sample, sequenced in a study of response to subunit inactivated influenza vaccine. TCRdb independently ran MiXCR on the RT-PCR reads; one entry per CDR3 protein. Counted here are roughly 570,000 distinct CDR3 sequences, over 10% occurring once; the ten biggest clones make up around 13%. This material consisted of PBMCs from blood, taken about 6 weeks after vaccination. All receptors come from a man aged 50 to 59 who received an inactivated influenza vaccine. The CDR3 runs from the conserved cysteine through the conserved F or W. D genes are given only for firm matches. Clone size is not always given. Where it is, it says once, few, many or a class for expanded clones.

j_gene: TRBJ2-5; d_gene: -; abundance: few; v_gene: TRBV4-1; CDR3nt: TGCGCCAGCAGCGGTCCCGGCAGGGTGATGGAGACCCAGTACTTC; CDR3aa: CASSGPGRVMETQYF
j_gene: TRBJ2-7; d_gene: TRBD2; abundance: few; v_gene: TRBV27; CDR3nt: TGTGCCAGCAGTTTAGGCCTAGCGGCCCCTTACGAGCAGTACTTC; CDR3aa: CASSLGLAAPYEQYF
j_gene: TRBJ2-7; d_gene: -; abundance: -; v_gene: TRBV2; CDR3nt: TGTGCCAGCACCTCACCAGGACCCGTCTCCTACGAGCAGTACTTC; CDR3aa: CASTSPGPVSYEQYF
j_gene: TRBJ1-5; d_gene: -; abundance: few; v_gene: TRBV24-1; CDR3nt: TGTGCCACCAGTGCCGGGGGGGGAATAGACAATCAGCCCCAGCATTTT; CDR3aa: CATSAGGGIDNQPQHF
j_gene: TRBJ1-1; d_gene: -; abundance: few; v_gene: TRBV6-1; CDR3nt: TGTGCCAGCAGGCGGCAGGGGAGTACTGAAGCTTTCTTT; CDR3aa: CASRRQGSTEAFF
j_gene: TRBJ2-7; d_gene: TRBD2; abundance: few; v_gene: TRBV12-3/TRBV12-4; CDR3nt: TGTGCCAGCGCAGCGGGGACCTACGAGCAGTACTTC; CDR3aa: CASAAGTYEQYF
j_gene: TRBJ2-7; d_gene: -; abundance: few; v_gene: TRBV28; CDR3nt: TGTGCCAGCAGTTTGGGTAGCGACCCCTACGAGCAGTACTTC; CDR3aa: CASSLGSDPYEQYF
j_gene: TRBJ2-3; d_gene: -; abundance: few; v_gene: TRBV6-5; CDR3nt: TGTGCCAGCAGTTATAGGGCAGGTCCTTCAACAGATACGCAGTATTTT; CDR3aa: CASSYRAGPSTDTQYF
j_gene: TRBJ2-1; d_gene: -; abundance: few; v_gene: TRBV7-2; CDR3nt: TGTGCCAGCAATTTTTTGGGGCTAGCAGGAACGGAAAAGAAGCAGTTCTTC; CDR3aa: CASNFLGLAGTEKKQFF
j_gene: TRBJ2-2; d_gene: -; abundance: -; v_gene: TRBV9; CDR3nt: TGTGCCAGCAGCGTAGGGGTGGAGACGAACACCGGGGAGCTGTTTTTT; CDR3aa: CASSVGVETNTGELFF
j_gene: TRBJ2-7; d_gene: -; abundance: few; v_gene: TRBV3-1; CDR3nt: TGTGCCAGCAGCCAAGGATGGCGCAGGGGAGACGAGCAGTACTTC; CDR3aa: CASSQGWRRGDEQYF
j_gene: TRBJ2-1; d_gene: -; abundance: -; v_gene: TRBV5-6; CDR3nt: TGTGCCAGCAGCTTGGCCAAGGAACAGGGAGGCCATGATGAGCAGTTCTTC; CDR3aa: CASSLAKEQGGHDEQFF
j_gene: TRBJ1-1; d_gene: -; abundance: few; v_gene: TRBV3-1; CDR3nt: TGTGCCAGCAGCCAAGCCCAGGGAGGTTGGAGCACTGAAGCTTTCTTT; CDR3aa: CASSQAQGGWSTEAFF
j_gene: TRBJ1-4; d_gene: -; abundance: many; v_gene: TRBV7-6; CDR3nt: TGTGCCAGCGCGGTCAGCTCGGCCGAAAAACTGTTTTTT; CDR3aa: CASAVSSAEKLFF
j_gene: TRBJ2-3; d_gene: TRBD2; abundance: few; v_gene: TRBV9; CDR3nt: TGTGCCAGCAGCAAAACCGCTCTCGCAGGGACTAGCGGGGAGGGTACGCAGTATTTT; CDR3aa: CASSKTALAGTSGEGTQYF
j_gene: TRBJ2-7; d_gene: -; abundance: many; v_gene: TRBV5-1; CDR3nt: TGCGCCAGCAGTCTGGTCGGGACCAGAGGATACGAGCAGTACTTC; CDR3aa: CASSLVGTRGYEQYF
j_gene: TRBJ2-2; d_gene: -; abundance: many; v_gene: TRBV25-1; CDR3nt: TGTGCCATCGGAACCGGGGAGCTGTTTTTT; CDR3aa: CAIGTGELFF
j_gene: TRBJ2-3; d_gene: TRBD1; abundance: -; v_gene: TRBV6-2/TRBV6-3; CDR3nt: TGTGCCAGCAGACCACCGGGACAGCAAATAGATACGCAGTATTTT; CDR3aa: CASRPPGQQIDTQYF
j_gene: TRBJ2-3; d_gene: TRBD2; abundance: many; v_gene: TRBV20-1; CDR3nt: TGCAGTGCTAGTAAGCGGGAGTCGGCAGATACGCAGTATTTT; CDR3aa: CSASKRESADTQYF
j_gene: TRBJ2-2; d_gene: -; abundance: many; v_gene: TRBV6-5; CDR3nt: TGTGCCAGCAGTTACGGACTGTCCACCGGGGAGCTGTTTTTT; CDR3aa: CASSYGLSTGELFF
j_gene: TRBJ2-1; d_gene: -; abundance: many; v_gene: TRBV24-1; CDR3nt: TGTGCCACCAGTGACCCAAGCTCCTACAATGAGCAGTTCTTC; CDR3aa: CATSDPSSYNEQFF
j_gene: TRBJ2-7; d_gene: -; abundance: few; v_gene: TRBV5-1; CDR3nt: TGCGCCAGCAGTGAAGGGGTGATTAACTACGAGCAGTACTTC; CDR3aa: CASSEGVINYEQYF
j_gene: TRBJ2-7; d_gene: -; abundance: -; v_gene: TRBV29-1; CDR3nt: TGCAGCGTAGCCTCCTACGAGCAGTACTTC; CDR3aa: CSVASYEQYF
j_gene: TRBJ2-5; d_gene: -; abundance: -; v_gene: TRBV6-5; CDR3nt: TGTGCCAGCAGTTACTCGAGTTCGGGAGAAAAGACCCAGTACTTC; CDR3aa: CASSYSSSGEKTQYF
j_gene: TRBJ1-2; d_gene: TRBD1; abundance: -; v_gene: TRBV9; CDR3nt: TGTGCCAGCAGCGTAGGGCAGGGGGCTGTCGGCTACACCTTC; CDR3aa: CASSVGQGAVGYTF
j_gene: TRBJ2-6; d_gene: -; abundance: -; v_gene: TRBV6-2/TRBV6-3; CDR3nt: TGTGCCAGCAGTTACGATACCTCTGGGGCCAACGTCCTGACTTTC; CDR3aa: CASSYDTSGANVLTF
j_gene: TRBJ2-7; d_gene: TRBD2; abundance: many; v_gene: TRBV20-1; CDR3nt: TGCAGTGCTGATGGACTAGCGGGAGAGCGTGAGCAGTACTTC; CDR3aa: CSADGLAGEREQYF
j_gene: TRBJ1-2; d_gene: -; abundance: few; v_gene: TRBV28; CDR3nt: TGTGCCAGCAGTTTCGCCGGGACTCCCTATGGCTACACCTTC; CDR3aa: CASSFAGTPYGYTF
j_gene: TRBJ2-1; d_gene: -; abundance: -; v_gene: TRBV7-9; CDR3nt: TGTGCCAGCACCCTAACCGGGATTCTGGGCAGCGATGAGCAGTTCTTC; CDR3aa: CASTLTGILGSDEQFF
j_gene: TRBJ2-1; d_gene: -; abundance: many; v_gene: TRBV20-1; CDR3nt: TGCAGTGCTAAGGTTAGGTACAATGAGCAGTTCTTC; CDR3aa: CSAKVRYNEQFF
j_gene: TRBJ2-1; d_gene: -; abundance: -; v_gene: TRBV7-8; CDR3nt: TGTGCCAGCAGCGGGCCTCACGGCAATGAGCAGTTCTTC; CDR3aa: CASSGPHGNEQFF
j_gene: TRBJ2-7; d_gene: -; abundance: -; v_gene: TRBV28; CDR3nt: TGTGCCAGCACCACGCCCGGTACCTCCTACGAGCAGTACTTC; CDR3aa: CASTTPGTSYEQYF
j_gene: TRBJ1-6; d_gene: -; abundance: -; v_gene: TRBV9; CDR3nt: TGTGCCAGCAGCCTCCGGGACAAGAGATCACCCCTCCACTTT; CDR3aa: CASSLRDKRSPLHF